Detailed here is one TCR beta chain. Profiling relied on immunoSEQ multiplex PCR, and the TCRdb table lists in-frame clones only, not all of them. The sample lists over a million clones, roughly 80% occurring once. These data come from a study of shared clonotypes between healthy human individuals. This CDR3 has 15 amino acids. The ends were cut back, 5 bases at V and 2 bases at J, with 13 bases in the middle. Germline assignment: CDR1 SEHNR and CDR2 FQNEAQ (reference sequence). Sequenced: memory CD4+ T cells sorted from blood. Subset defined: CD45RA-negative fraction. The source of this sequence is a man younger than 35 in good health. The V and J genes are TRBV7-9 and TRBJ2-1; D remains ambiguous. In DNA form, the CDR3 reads TGTGCCAGCAGCGAATGGGTTGGTCCCTACAATGAGCAGTTCTTC. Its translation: CASSEWVGPYNEQFF.